This TCR beta chain was captured in a study of cytomegalovirus exposure and HLA in healthy donors (dated by TCRdb to 2016 to 2017). General notes on the study: According to an earlier analysis of a few hundred of the donors, some 180 million T cells yielded over 90 million unique TCR beta sequences and about 280 Gb of sequence data. Roughly 300 gigabases of sequencing data and 70 million to 85 million unique TCR sequences were included in an early release covering roughly 600 HLA-typed donors. Of the roughly 390 genotyped donors, less than 85% were placed in the genetic ancestry cluster associated with self-reported Caucasian donors. The study aimed to test whether cataloging public T cell receptors could reveal signatures of past pathogen exposure. The T cell repertoires of 666 subjects were profiled by immunosequencing and related to cytomegalovirus serostatus. In addition to the first cohort of 666 subjects, a separate validation cohort of 120 different subjects was used. To predict cytomegalovirus infection status, the study brought together high-throughput TCR immunosequencing, statistical association of individual TCRs with disease status, and machine learning. In a later analysis, previously published TCR beta repertoires from 600 to 850 donors were re-analyzed and high-resolution HLA genotyping was added so that TCR occurrence patterns could be studied. In the later analysis, no new phenotypic data were used to find candidate immune exposures; instead, reliance was placed on TCR beta sequences and their occurrence across donors. An earlier analysis of some 600 of the donors applied high-throughput TCR beta sequencing to assess whether each TCR beta V gene segment acted as functional or pseudogenic. Donor age, sex, ethnicity and CMV serostatus were collected together with the repertoire data. A later genetic analysis took genome-wide SNP genotypes for about 60% of the roughly 670 donors and used that subset as a discovery cohort. Every discovery cohort repertoire had been produced on one sequencing platform. Both class I and class II loci were covered by HLA typing, at four-digit resolution. The number of typed donors differed by locus: roughly 629-630 for A, B, C, DRB1 and DQB1; 500 to 550 for DQA1; 606 for DPA1; and roughly 490 for DPB1. Because of strong linkage in the cohort, five DR-DQ haplotypes were treated as single units for association and clustering. Among 300 to 500 genotyped donors of the cohort, an average of about 220,000 unique TCR beta nucleotide sequences was sequenced per donor, of which about 19% were non-productive.

The cohort was made up of approximately 670 healthy bone marrow donors. At the time of sampling, all cohort members were nominally healthy, though unrecorded immune exposures were likely present. The donor was CMV seropositive and was included in the group of 250 to 350 seropositive cohort members. A peripheral blood sample was provided by each donor, and peripheral blood mononuclear cells were used for TCR beta sequencing. Genomic DNA was extracted from the blood cell samples with the Qiagen DNeasy Blood Extraction Kit. Overall results and qualifications from the work: According to a later analysis, TCR association rates differed among HLA loci, with DRB1 alleles showing the most associated TCRs and HLA-C alleles showing the fewest. A later analysis found that most CMV-associated TCR beta chains appeared HLA-restricted, with HLA associations seemingly driven largely by CMV exposure. According to a later genetic analysis, donors in an Asian-associated ancestry cluster had fewer N-insertions in productive TCRs than the roughly 670-donor mean. The authors suggested that the approach could potentially be extended to other disease states and immunological phenotypes. A later genetic analysis associated a missense DCLRE1C variant with V-gene and J-gene trimming of TCR beta chains, and an independent cohort replicated the association. A further reported finding was that TCR beta sequences accurately predicted the HLA-A and HLA-B alleles for most subjects in the first cohort. When HLA alleles, especially DR and DQ, strongly co-occurred, attributing TCR associations to individual alleles was difficult. At a false discovery rate of 0.05, a later analysis linked under 20,000 TCR beta sequences to specific HLA alleles. A few of the identified cytomegalovirus-associated TCR beta chains were confirmed in vitro to be specific for cytomegalovirus antigens. Because the 87-base-pair reads could not distinguish some IMGT-functional V segments, including TRBV6-2 and TRBV6-3, those segments were excluded. The only immune exposure information available for the cohort was CMV serostatus. Presence/absence analyses assumed roughly uniform sequencing depth across donors, an assumption that may not hold. A cluster of highly shared sequence variants was judged likely to represent a technical artifact of the sequencing pipeline. The study gave a list of about 150 TCR beta chains associated with cytomegalovirus. Because counts were too low, roughly 16 rarely observed V segments, including chromosome 9 orphons, were left out of the earlier analysis of roughly 600 of the donors. Most TCR sequences were observed very rarely across donors, whereas some public TCRs were present in many individuals. Compared with equally common non-associated chains, HLA-associated TCR beta chains in a later analysis were more clonally expanded and had lower generation probabilities. Because some donors lacked HLA typing at each locus, the association tests relied only on the typed subset. In a later analysis, several top co-occurrence clusters were reported to appear linked to parvovirus B19, influenza, CMV and Epstein-Barr virus. The classifier was reported to diagnose cytomegalovirus status with high specificity and sensitivity in both the original cohort and the validation cohort. Broadly in line with IMGT annotations, most TCR beta V segments showed up in productive rearrangements about 87% or about 30% of the time in an earlier analysis of under 700 of the donors. Correlated functional status among segregating V segments might be attributable to linkage disequilibrium, but an unknown experimental factor could not be ruled out. In this cohort, only TCR beta chains were sequenced, and detectable features were limited by the absence of alpha or paired-chain data.

Details on this clone: What antigen it recognizes has not been identified. No base quality values were provided; no much bigger clone lies one nucleotide off.

The library came from the immunoSEQ multiplex PCR assay. A mixture of 60 forward primers for TCR Vbeta segments and 13 reverse primers for TCR Jbeta segments was used in the multiplex PCR. The CDR3 region of rearranged TCR beta genes was amplified from genomic DNA by a multiplex PCR assay. On the Illumina HiSeq System, the amplified TCR beta libraries were sequenced as 87-base-pair reads. For the original study's pipeline: Across the 500 to 700 repertoires, a later analysis counted around 80 million unique TCR beta chains, roughly 11 million of which were shared by at least two donors. Raw reads were error-corrected and collapsed into unique sequences with a nearest-neighbor algorithm that merged closely related sequences to remove PCR and sequencing errors. CDR3 sequences were aligned to IMGT reference sequences to assign V, D and J gene segments. For a sequence to be retained, at least a six-nucleotide match to both a V gene segment and a J gene segment was required. Rearrangements were called productive when the CDR3 lacked stop codons and stayed in frame with V and J; all others were non-productive. Following IMGT convention, CDR3 was defined as the stretch from the second conserved V-encoded cysteine to the conserved J-encoded phenylalanine. Sequences without an unambiguous match to a single V gene segment were excluded from the earlier analysis of almost 600 of the donors. An earlier analysis of several hundred of the donors called V segments functional above 56.7% productive rearrangements and segregating when the between-donor standard deviation exceeded 5%. A statistical classification framework was built for diagnosing cytomegalovirus status from the catalog of TCR beta chain sequences. In a later analysis, V and J genes were assigned by comparing TCR nucleotide sequences against IMGT/GENE-DB human TR gene sequences. The TCRdist pipeline was used in a later analysis to assign CDR3 sequences and most-parsimonious VDJ recombination scenarios. A later analysis defined each TCR beta chain by its CDR3 amino acid sequence plus V-gene family, and excluded reads lacking a unique V-gene family. To address suspected cross-contamination and a sequencing artifact, a later analysis removed approximately 590 highly shared, low-generation-probability nucleotide sequences. A later analysis calculated a clonal expansion index for each public chain from normalized within-repertoire ranks of inferred template counts. Generation probabilities in a later analysis came from a VDJ recombination model fitted to out-of-frame rearrangements, and those results were checked against IGoR. A later analysis scored TCR-TCR, TCR-HLA and TCR-CMV co-occurrence with hypergeometric tests, applying a repertoire-size bias correction to TCR pairs. To estimate false discovery rates, a later analysis permuted the HLA or CMV assignments 20 times. A later analysis grouped co-occurring TCRs with DBSCAN, adding TCRdist sequence similarity when clustering within HLA-allele-positive subsets. Co-occurrence clustering excluded repertoires with fewer than 30,000 or more than 120,000 public chains, plus five with anomalous nucleotide sharing. TCRdb limited this immuneACCESS table to in-frame rearrangements with V and J called. A share of clones is missing; checked studies link under half to unresolved V genes, and the rest is unexplained. V, J and clone size reflect that table, while D and trimming were determined from the DNA. The sample table shows some 250,000 clones, and more than 75% are seen once. Of the sample, more than 5% falls within the top ten clones.

Its CDR3 holds 16 amino acids, cysteine through phenylalanine. The sequence is cut down to CDR3 DNA, 48 bases in frame from base 1. Trimming leaves V shorter by 4 bases and J shorter by 8 bases, with the junction holding 15 bases beyond the gene matches. The germline V gene yields LGHNA for CDR1 and YNFKEQ for CDR2. Sequencing was carried out using PBMCs. This clonotype originated in a woman aged 40 to 50 in good health and CMV-seropositive. The V and J genes are TRBV4-2 and TRBJ1-2; 8 central bases correspond to TRBD1. CDR3 protein: CASSPSAGGSVGGYTF. The bases read TGTGCCAGCAGCCCGTCCGCAGGGGGCTCGGTAGGAGGCTACACCTTC.